Reported below is one T cell receptor beta chain. The target antigen is unknown. Amplified TCR beta CDR3 regions came from RNA transcripts. The HTBI primer set drove a first-round RT-PCR of the TCR CDR3. TCRdb passed the multiplex PCR reads through MiXCR, listing each CDR3 protein once. The top ten hold around 50% of the sample, which has about 210,000 distinct CDR3 sequences, roughly 17% seen once. The sample comes from a study of T cells in Graves' hyperthyroidism and ophthalmopathy. Study-wide results and limits: A median around 6.8 months before onset, the model predicted ophthalmopathy.

Calling Graves' hyperthyroidism stable meant ophthalmopathy did not progress within 18 months. CDR1 is MNHEY and CDR2 is SVGEGT in the germline V gene. This CDR3 is 13 amino acids long. Between the trimmed V and J ends, which lost 2 bases and 3 bases, there was a span of 4 bases. This chain uses TRBV6-2 or TRBV6-3 with TRBJ2-2; D ambiguous. What was sequenced was blood. The TCR was taken from a man in his forties or fifties with Graves' hyperthyroidism. The chain's CDR3 is CASSYDDTGELFF. Here the CDR3 DNA reads TGTGCCAGCAGTTACGATGACACCGGGGAGCTGTTTTTT.